Presented here are 25 T cell receptor beta chains from one specimen sequenced in a study of control samples from healthy donors and cancer patients. Assay: immunoSEQ multiplex PCR; the TCRdb copy retains only in-frame clones and omits some. The table has about 170,000 clones, under 95% seen once. Sequences were obtained from blood. All receptors come from a woman aged 18-35 years in good health.

The rearrangement uses TRBV2 and TRBJ2-3, with 7 bases matching TRBD2. The CDR3 runs to 12 residues. Looked up from germline, CDR1 is SNHLY and CDR2 is FYNNEI. V lost 8 bases to trimming and J lost 3 bases; unmatched junction nucleotides: 2. In DNA form, the CDR3 reads TGTGCCAGCGGGGGGGAAACAGATACGCAGTATTTT. It translates to CASGGETDTQYF.

The J gene is TRBJ1-1, the V gene TRBV19, with D hard to call. The germline V and J ends were trimmed by 10 bases and 7 bases, with 19 bases remaining between them. The germline V gene has CDR1 LNHDA and CDR2 SQIVND (reference sequence). The CDR3 consists of 13 residues. The CDR3 DNA reads TGTGCCACCCGAATCGGGAATCAGATTGAAGCTTTCTTT. Its protein product is CATRIGNQIEAFF.

The chain has TRBV19 and TRBJ2-2; 8 positions agree with TRBD1. The V segment lost 7 bases and the J segment 3 bases; nucleotides outside the gene matches: 1. Per germline, CDR1 LNHDA and CDR2 SQIVND (reference sequence). There are 13 residues in the CDR3. The CDR3 DNA is TGTGCCAGTAAGGACAGGGACACCGGGGAGCTGTTTTTT. This codes for CASKDRDTGELFF.

This sequence joins TRBV3-1 (or the pseudogene TRBV3-2) and TRBJ1-1; D remains ambiguous. V was clipped by 2 bases and J by 1 base, with 11 bases between them. The V gene's germline CDR1 is LGHDT and CDR2 YNNKEL (reference sequence). The CDR3 consists of 15 residues. The CDR3 DNA reads TGTGCCAGCAGCCAAAATCAGGCAGCGAACACTGAAGCTTTCTTT. Translating gives CASSQNQAANTEAFF.

The gene calls are TRBV28 and TRBJ1-2; a possible D gene is TRBD1 (6 bases). Per germline, CDR1 MDHEN and CDR2 SYDVKM. This CDR3 region has 10 residues. V was pared by 9 bases and J by 8 bases, with 10 bases between. The CDR3 sequence: CASGGRGYTF. CDR3 in DNA: TGTGCCAGTGGGGGCCGAGGCTACACCTTC.

V gene TRBV29-1 combines with J gene TRBJ1-5; D gene uncertain. The CDR3 loop spans 13 amino acids. Trimming removed 0 bases from V and 3 bases from J, with 6 bases in between. CDR1 SQVTM and CDR2 ANQGSEA come from the germline V gene. CDR3 bases: TGCAGCGTTGAAGAAGATTTCAATCAGCCCCAGCATTTT. Translating it yields CSVEEDFNQPQHF.

The V call is TRBV10-3, the J call TRBJ1-3, with D unclear. The CDR3 spans 15 residues. Looked up from germline, CDR1 is ENHRY and CDR2 is SYGVKD. V was clipped by 2 bases and J by 3 bases, with 11 bases between them. The CDR3 reads CAISEPPGDGNTIYF. For the CDR3, the DNA is TGTGCCATCAGTGAGCCCCCCGGGGATGGAAACACCATATATTTT.

The chain links TRBV12-3 or TRBV12-4 to TRBJ1-1; D possibly corresponds to TRBD1 (5 bases). The germline V and J ends were trimmed by 7 bases and 7 bases, with 13 bases remaining between them. The CDR3 extends over 12 amino acids. The CDR3 here is CASTAQGGEAFF. CDR3 bases: TGTGCCAGCACCGCGCAGGGTGGTGAAGCTTTCTTT.

The V gene is TRBV5-1, the J gene TRBJ1-4; TRBD1 is a possible D gene (6 bases). This CDR3 spans 14 amino acids. Trimming removed 2 bases at V and 5 bases at J, with 10 bases between. Germline CDR1 is SGHRS and CDR2 is YFSETQ. CDR3 region: CASSFDRRNEKLFF. DNA for the CDR3: TGCGCCAGCAGCTTTGACAGGAGGAATGAAAAACTGTTTTTT.

The rearrangement links TRBV3-1 (or the pseudogene TRBV3-2) to TRBJ2-7; 13 nucleotides line up with TRBD2. The CDR3 totals 15 residues. Germline V gene lookup returns CDR1 LGHDT and CDR2 YNNKEL (reference sequence). V was pared by 4 bases and J by 7 bases, with 7 bases of the junction left unmatched. The CDR3 protein is CASSPLAGGPREQYF. The CDR3 DNA reads as TGTGCCAGCAGCCCACTAGCGGGAGGGCCGCGAGAGCAGTACTTC.

J is TRBJ1-5 and V is TRBV6-2 or TRBV6-3; 10 bases match TRBD1. Per germline, CDR1 MNHEY and CDR2 SVGEGT. The J segment lost 3 bases and the V segment lost 2 bases, leaving 4 bases of the junction unmatched. The CDR3 extends over 16 amino acids. The CDR3 region is CASSYRTGGHNQPQHF. DNA of the CDR3: TGTGCCAGCAGTTACCGGACAGGGGGACACAATCAGCCCCAGCATTTT.

This clone was detected once. The chain employs TRBV19 and TRBJ1-6, with a weak D call TRBD1 (5 bases). The V end was cut by 0 bases, the J end by 6 bases, with 9 bases between. The CDR3 sequence is 15 residues long. Germline V gene sequence: CDR1 LNHDA, CDR2 SQIVND (reference sequence). The CDR3 sequence: CASSIDQTVNSPLHF. As DNA, the CDR3 is TGTGCCAGTAGTATAGATCAGACAGTTAATTCACCCCTCCACTTT. Together with reference TRBV19 and TRBJ1-6, the CDR3 gives the full variable domain: DGGITQSPKYLFRKEGQNVTLSCEQNLNHDAMYWYRQDPGQGLRLIYYSQIVNDFQKGDIAEGYSVSREKKESFPLTVTSAQKNPTAFYLCASSIDQTVNSPLHFGNGTRLTVT.

In this sample, this clone turned up once. This chain connects TRBV6-5 to TRBJ1-1; D is ambiguous. The germline V gene encodes CDR1 MNHEY and CDR2 SVGAGI. The CDR3 loop spans 11 amino acids. V was clipped by 5 bases and J by 7 bases, with 8 bases between them. CDR3 in amino acids: CASSRLSEAFF. The CDR3 nucleotides are TGTGCCAGCAGTCGACTGAGTGAAGCTTTCTTT.

This clone was detected once. The chain combines TRBV4-1 with TRBJ2-7, with a weak D call TRBD1 (5 bases). CDR1 MGHRA and CDR2 YSYEKL come from the germline V gene. This CDR3 is built from 17 residues. Trimming removed 0 bases at V and 0 bases at J, with 15 bases between. The CDR3 region is CASSQDFGGQLSYEQYF. The DNA of the CDR3 is TGCGCCAGCAGCCAAGATTTTGGCGGACAACTCTCCTACGAGCAGTACTTC.

The rearrangement joins TRBV4-2 to TRBJ2-3; the match to TRBD2 covers 10 bases. CDR1 and CDR2 from the germline V gene are LGHNA and YNFKEQ. This CDR3 is 17 amino acids long. Losses at the gene ends were 1 base for V and 3 bases for J; bases not matched to a gene: 7. CDR3 coding DNA: TGTGCCAGCAGCCAAGTACAGCGGGAGGGGGGGACAGATACGCAGTATTTT. It is translated as CASSQVQREGGTDTQYF.

This clone appeared a single time. The chain couples TRBV11-2 to TRBJ1-6; D may be TRBD1 (6 bases). This CDR3 has 15 amino acids. The germline gives CDR1 SGHAT, CDR2 FQNNGV. Trimming cost V 3 bases and J 6 bases, with 12 bases left between them. CDR3 sequence (DNA): TGTGCCAGCAGCTTGGAAGGACAGTTTAATTCACCCCTCCACTTT. This gives the protein CASSLEGQFNSPLHF.

The rearrangement uses TRBV7-2 and TRBJ1-2; no firm D call. Germline V lookup: CDR1 SGHTA, CDR2 FQGNSA. This CDR3 is built from 13 residues. V lost 4 bases to trimming and J lost 6 bases, with 12 bases between them. As DNA, the CDR3 is TGTGCCAGCAGCTCCGGACTCAGGAATGGCTACACCTTC. Protein sequence: CASSSGLRNGYTF. Filled out from reference TRBV7-2 and TRBJ1-2, the complete variable domain reads GAGVSQSPSNKVTEKGKDVELRCDPISGHTALYWYRQSLGQGLEFLIYFQGNSAPDKSGLPSDRFSAERTGGSVSTLTIQRTQQEDSAVYLCASSSGLRNGYTFGSGTRLTVV.

CDR3 sequence: CASSSGARNEQFF. Written as DNA, the CDR3 is TGTGCCAGTAGTTCAGGGGCAAGGAATGAGCAGTTCTTC. The rearrangement joins TRBV19 to TRBJ2-1, with D perhaps TRBD1 (6 bases). The CDR3 spans 13 residues. CDR1 is LNHDA, CDR2 SQIVND, per germline (reference sequence). The V end lost 5 bases, the J end lost 7 bases, and 12 bases lay between the germline ends.

In its sample, this clone was seen a few times. V is TRBV25-1 and J is TRBJ1-6, with 7 bases that match TRBD1. Germline CDR1 and CDR2: MGHDK and SYGVNS. The CDR3 consists of 15 residues. V shed 5 bases and J 8 bases; nucleotides not matched to a gene: 9. Here the CDR3 reads CASSTLDRDYSPLHF. The DNA for the CDR3 is TGTGCCAGCAGTACTTTAGACAGGGATTATTCACCCCTCCACTTT.

The rearrangement uses TRBV6-5 and TRBJ1-5; possible D gene TRBD1, 5 bases. Germline V CDR1 and CDR2: MNHEY, SVGAGI. Trimming cost V 6 bases and J 4 bases, with 13 bases left between them. The CDR3 consists of 14 residues. CDR3 residues: CASSPLGGNQPQHF. Here the CDR3 DNA reads TGTGCCAGCAGCCCCCTGGGGGGGAATCAGCCCCAGCATTTT.

Here the CDR3 reads CASSQGDSAFSGNTIYF. As DNA, the CDR3 is TGTGCCAGCAGCCAAGGGGACAGTGCCTTCTCTGGAAACACCATATATTTT. V gene TRBV3-1 (or the pseudogene TRBV3-2) combines with J gene TRBJ1-3, with TRBD1 matching over 7 bases. V trimming: 1 base; J trimming: 0 bases; junction bases outside the gene matches: 6. This CDR3 is built from 17 residues. Germline loops: CDR1 LGHDT, CDR2 YNNKEL (reference sequence).

V usage is TRBV5-8 and J usage is TRBJ2-6; the D gene is possibly TRBD1 (5 bases). Per the germline V gene, CDR1 is SGHTS and CDR2 is YDEGEE. Deletions cut 5 bases from V and 2 bases from J, with 20 bases between. The CDR3 has 18 residues. CDR3 region: CASRDSIQVVPGANVLTF. In DNA form, the CDR3 reads TGTGCCAGCAGAGATTCAATACAGGTGGTCCCTGGGGCCAACGTCCTGACTTTC.

This clone was recorded only once. The genes are TRBV18 and TRBJ1-1, with D tentatively TRBD1 (5 bases). Deletions cut 4 bases from V and 5 bases from J, with 8 bases between. Germline lookup yields CDR1 KGHSH and CDR2 LQKENI. The length of the CDR3 is 12 residues. The CDR3 is CASSQGHTEAFF. For the CDR3, the DNA is TGTGCCAGCTCACAGGGGCATACTGAAGCTTTCTTT.

The chain links TRBV6-5 to TRBJ2-7, with TRBD2 identical over 13 bases. J was trimmed by 2 bases and V by 2 bases; bases with no gene match: 3. Germline loops: CDR1 MNHEY, CDR2 SVGAGI. The CDR3 consists of 16 residues. The CDR3 sequence is CASSYPTSGGPYEQYF. The CDR3 DNA reads TGTGCCAGCAGTTACCCGACTAGCGGGGGGCCCTACGAGCAGTACTTC.

A single count supports this clone. The chain has TRBV24-1 and TRBJ2-3; D not certain. Trimming cost V 3 bases and J 3 bases, with 6 bases left between them. Germline-derived CDR1 and CDR2 are KGHDR and SFDVKD. There are 13 residues in the CDR3. CDR3: CATSDMGTDTQYF. The CDR3 DNA follows: TGTGCCACCAGTGATATGGGGACAGATACGCAGTATTTT.